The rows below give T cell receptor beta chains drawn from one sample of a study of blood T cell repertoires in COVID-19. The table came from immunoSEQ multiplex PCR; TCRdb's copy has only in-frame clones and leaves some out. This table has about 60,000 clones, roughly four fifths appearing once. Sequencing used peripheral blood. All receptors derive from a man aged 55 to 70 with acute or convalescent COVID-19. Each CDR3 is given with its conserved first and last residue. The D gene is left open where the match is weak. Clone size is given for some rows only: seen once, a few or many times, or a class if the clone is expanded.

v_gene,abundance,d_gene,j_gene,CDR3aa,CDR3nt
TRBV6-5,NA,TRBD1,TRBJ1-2,CASSSTTGINYGYTF,TGTGCCAGCAGTTCGACGACAGGGATAAACTATGGCTACACCTTC
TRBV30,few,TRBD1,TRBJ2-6,CAWSGTGMSGANVLTF,TGTGCCTGGAGTGGGACAGGGATGTCTGGGGCCAACGTCCTGACTTTC
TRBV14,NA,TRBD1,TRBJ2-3,CASSYHRGSTDTQYF,TGTGCCAGCAGCTATCACAGGGGAAGCACAGATACGCAGTATTTT
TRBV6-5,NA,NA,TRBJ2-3,CASRSDSTDTQYF,TGTGCCAGCAGATCAGACAGTACAGATACGCAGTATTTT
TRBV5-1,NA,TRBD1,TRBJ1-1,CASRPGTGFKEAFF,TGCGCCAGCAGACCGGGGACAGGGTTTAAAGAAGCTTTCTTT
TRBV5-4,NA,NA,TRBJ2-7,CASSLRGDSYEQYF,TGTGCCAGCAGCCTCAGGGGGGACTCCTACGAGCAGTACTTC
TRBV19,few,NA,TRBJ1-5,CASRAGRQINQPQHF,TGTGCCAGTAGGGCGGGTCGGCAAATCAATCAGCCCCAGCATTTT
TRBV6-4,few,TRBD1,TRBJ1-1,CASSASGQGYTEAFF,TGTGCCAGCAGCGCCTCGGGACAGGGGTACACTGAAGCTTTCTTT
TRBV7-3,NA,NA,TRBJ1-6,CASSPAGNSPLHF,TGTGCCAGCAGCCCAGCAGGGAATTCACCCCTCCACTTT
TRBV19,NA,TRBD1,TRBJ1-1,CASSMDRGTTEAFF,TGTGCCAGTAGTATGGACAGGGGGACCACTGAAGCTTTCTTT
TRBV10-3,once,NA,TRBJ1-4,CAISGGTNEKLFF,TGTGCCATCAGTGGGGGCACTAATGAAAAACTGTTTTTT
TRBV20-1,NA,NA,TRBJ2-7,CSASEVAVPSWQYF,TGCAGTGCTAGTGAGGTTGCGGTGCCCTCGTGGCAGTACTTC
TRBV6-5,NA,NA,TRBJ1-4,CASSYSHQGPNEKLFF,TGTGCCAGCAGTTACAGTCATCAGGGCCCGAATGAAAAACTGTTTTTT
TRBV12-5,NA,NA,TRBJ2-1,CASGLKTQGGSYNEQFF,TGTGCTAGTGGCCTAAAAACACAGGGTGGGTCCTACAATGAGCAGTTCTTC
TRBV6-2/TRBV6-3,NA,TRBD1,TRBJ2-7,CASSSQTGRVEQYF,TGTGCCAGCAGTTCCCAGACAGGGCGTGTGGAGCAGTACTTC
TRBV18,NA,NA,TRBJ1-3,CASSRQAGDLSGNTIYF,TGTGCCAGCTCACGACAGGCAGGTGATCTTTCTGGAAACACCATATATTTT
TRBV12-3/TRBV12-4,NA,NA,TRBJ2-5,CASSLSRRGTQYF,TGTGCCAGCAGTTTAAGTCGCCGGGGGACCCAGTACTTC
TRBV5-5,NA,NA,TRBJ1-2,CASSLDGGLTYGYTF,TGTGCCAGCAGCTTGGACGGCGGCCTCACTTATGGCTACACCTTC
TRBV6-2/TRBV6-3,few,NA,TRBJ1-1,CASSYTENTEAFF,TGTGCCAGCAGTTACACAGAGAACACTGAAGCTTTCTTT
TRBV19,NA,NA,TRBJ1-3,CASSIAGISGNTIYF,TGTGCCAGTAGTATAGCGGGGATCTCTGGAAACACCATATATTTT
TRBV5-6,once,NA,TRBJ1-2,CASSQTSWSYGYTF,TGTGCCAGCAGCCAGACCTCCTGGAGCTATGGCTACACCTTC
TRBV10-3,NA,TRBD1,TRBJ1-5,CAILGERTGLDSNQPQHF,TGTGCCATCTTGGGGGAAAGGACAGGGCTTGATAGCAATCAGCCCCAGCATTTT